These 20 T cell receptor beta chains originate from one sample sequenced in a study of cytomegalovirus exposure and HLA in healthy donors. PCR involved 60 Vbeta and 13 Jbeta primers. Sequencing used immunoSEQ multiplex PCR; TCRdb keeps in-frame clones, though not all of them. Of 110,000 or so clones listed, more than 75% are singletons. Input material: PBMCs. The receptors were sampled from a woman in her forties in good health and CMV-seropositive.

V usage is TRBV28 and J usage is TRBJ1-4, with 7 bases matching TRBD1. CDR3 length: 15 amino acids. The J segment lost 7 bases and the V segment lost 7 bases, leaving 12 bases of the junction unmatched. Per germline, CDR1 MDHEN and CDR2 SYDVKM. This chain's CDR3 is CASNLQGTESEKLFF. DNA for the CDR3: TGTGCCAGCAACTTACAGGGGACCGAGAGTGAAAAACTGTTTTTT.

The chain joins TRBV2 to TRBJ2-5; 7 nucleotides align to TRBD1. CDR3 length: 13 amino acids. J lost 2 bases, V lost 10 bases, and 7 bases had no gene match. Germline values: CDR1 SNHLY, CDR2 FYNNEI. This CDR3 is CANAQGIQETQYF. In DNA form, the CDR3 reads TGTGCCAACGCACAGGGGATACAAGAGACCCAGTACTTC.

The V call is TRBV5-1, the J call TRBJ2-5; 7 bases map to TRBD2. V lost 0 bases to trimming and J lost 0 bases; unmatched junction nucleotides: 8. The CDR3 is made up of 17 amino acids. Germline-derived CDR1 and CDR2 are SGHRS and YFSETQ. DNA for the CDR3: TGCGCCAGCAGCTTGGCCCAAGCGGGGTATTACCAAGAGACCCAGTACTTC. This encodes CASSLAQAGYYQETQYF.

The rearrangement joins TRBV6-5 to TRBJ1-2; a weak D match, TRBD1 (6 bases). The CDR3 covers 13 residues. The V and J ends lost 6 bases and 7 bases respectively, with 15 bases between them. Germline V lookup: CDR1 MNHEY, CDR2 SVGAGI. The CDR3 coding sequence is TGTGCCAGCAGCCTCCAGGGGTTTGGTGGCTACACCTTC. As protein: CASSLQGFGGYTF.

CDR3 coding DNA: TGTGCCAGCAGTAAACAGCGGGGGGGCCATTACGAGCAGTACTTC. This encodes CASSKQRGGHYEQYF. The V gene is TRBV2, the J gene TRBJ2-7, with 10 bases fitting TRBD2. The junction had 8 bases not matched to a gene; V was cut back by 5 bases and J by 4 bases. This CDR3 contains 15 residues. Germline CDR1 SNHLY, CDR2 FYNNEI.

The gene calls are TRBV18 and TRBJ2-7, with D possibly TRBD2 on 6 matching bases. The CDR3 is 12 residues long. Looked up from germline, CDR1 is KGHSH and CDR2 is LQKENI. Trimming left V 3 bases short and J 6 bases short, with 9 bases between. The CDR3: CASSPAGIEQYF. In DNA, the CDR3 is TGTGCCAGCTCACCGGCGGGAATCGAGCAGTACTTC.

The chain carries TRBV12-5 and TRBJ1-1; TRBD1 is a possible D gene (5 bases). The CDR3 extends over 13 amino acids. V lost 6 bases to trimming and J lost 11 bases, with 19 bases between them. Germline values: CDR1 LGHNT, CDR2 FRNRAP. The CDR3 is CASGPTGGDRAFF. As DNA, the CDR3 is TGTGCTAGTGGCCCGACGGGAGGGGATAGGGCTTTCTTT.

This clone was found once. The gene calls are TRBV6-5 and TRBJ1-2, with 7 bases identical to TRBD1. The junction had 4 bases not matched to a gene; V was cut back by 8 bases and J by 1 base. The length of the CDR3 is 13 residues. Per germline, CDR1 MNHEY and CDR2 SVGAGI. Here the CDR3 DNA reads TGTGCCAGCCGGAGGGACAGTAACTATGGCTACACCTTC. This codes for CASRRDSNYGYTF.

The chain links TRBV5-1 to TRBJ1-3; 7 nucleotides align to TRBD1. Per germline, CDR1 SGHRS and CDR2 YFSETQ. J lost 2 bases, V lost 8 bases, and 7 bases had no gene match. There are 14 residues in the CDR3. The CDR3: CASRLGTAGNTIYF. Written as DNA, the CDR3 is TGCGCCAGTCGTCTCGGGACAGCTGGAAACACCATATATTTT.

This chain connects TRBV4-1 to TRBJ2-5, with a weak D call TRBD1 (5 bases). Deletions cut 8 bases from V and 2 bases from J, with 12 bases between. This CDR3 region has 13 residues. Looked up from germline, CDR1 is MGHRA and CDR2 is YSYEKL. CDR3 DNA: TGCGCCAGCTCCTGGACATATCAAGAGACCCAGTACTTC. It translates to CASSWTYQETQYF.

This clone appeared a single time. The chain employs TRBV7-9 and TRBJ2-2; D gene uncertain. CDR1 SEHNR and CDR2 FQNEAQ come from the germline V gene (reference sequence). The CDR3 consists of 16 residues. V was trimmed by 5 bases and J by 0 bases, leaving 13 bases between them. The CDR3 region is CASSLPTSTNTGELFF. The CDR3 nucleotides read TGTGCCAGCAGCCTCCCGACATCTACGAACACCGGGGAGCTGTTTTTT.

This clone showed up just once. This chain uses TRBV7-2 with TRBJ2-5; 16 nucleotides match TRBD2. The CDR3 is 16 amino acids. V lost 4 bases and J lost 4; bases outside the gene matches: 3. From germline, CDR1 is SGHTA and CDR2 FQGNSA. CDR3 region: CASSSGLAGGIETQYF. Here the CDR3 DNA reads TGTGCCAGCAGCTCGGGACTAGCGGGGGGGATAGAGACCCAGTACTTC.

This rearrangement joins TRBV9 to TRBJ2-7; 13 nucleotides match TRBD2. Germline assignment: CDR1 SGDLS and CDR2 YYNGEE. CDR3 length: 17 amino acids. J lost 2 bases, V lost 4 bases, and 9 bases had no gene match. In DNA, the CDR3 is TGTGCCAGCAGCCCCGGTGCAGGGACTAGCGGGGCCTACGAGCAGTACTTC. This encodes CASSPGAGTSGAYEQYF.

The chain joins TRBV4-1 to TRBJ1-4, with a weak D call TRBD1 (6 bases). The CDR3 runs 16 residues. Germline lookup yields CDR1 MGHRA and CDR2 YSYEKL. V was shortened by 0 bases and J by 0 bases, with 8 bases between the two germline ends. CDR3 bases: TGCGCCAGCAGCCAAGACCGGACAGCAACTAATGAAAAACTGTTTTTT. This gives the protein CASSQDRTATNEKLFF.

This clone was detected once. The V gene is TRBV5-1, the J gene TRBJ1-1; TRBD1 is a possible D gene (5 bases). This CDR3 region has 14 residues. Per the germline V gene, CDR1 is SGHRS and CDR2 is YFSETQ. V gave up 5 bases and J gave up 4 bases, with 15 bases separating them. The CDR3 loop is CASRRGVEGTEAFF. The DNA for the CDR3 is TGCGCCAGCAGGCGGGGGGTTGAGGGCACTGAAGCTTTCTTT. Variable domain in full (rest from reference TRBV5-1 and TRBJ1-1): KAGVTQTPRYLIKTRGQQVTLSCSPISGHRSVSWYQQTPGQGLQFLFEYFSETQRNKGNFPGRFSGRQFSNSRSEMNVSTLELGDSALYLCASRRGVEGTEAFFGQGTRLTVV.

The J gene is TRBJ1-6, the V gene TRBV5-6; TRBD1 aligns across 8 bases. The germline V gene encodes CDR1 SGHDT and CDR2 YYEEEE. The CDR3 extends over 16 amino acids. The V and J ends lost 4 bases and 10 bases, in that order; junction bases with no gene match: 13. The CDR3, as DNA: TGTGCCAGCAGCCCCTCACCCGGGACAGGCAGATCACCCCTCCACTTT. This sequence encodes CASSPSPGTGRSPLHF.

There are a few counts of this clone. This sequence joins TRBV20-1 and TRBJ1-1; D gene uncertain. Germline CDR1 is DFQATT and CDR2 is SNEGSKA (reference sequence). V was clipped by 3 bases and J by 10 bases, with 12 bases between them. The CDR3 is 11 residues long. The CDR3 coding sequence is TGCAGTGCTAGGGGCCCCGGAGGAGCTTTCTTT. Its protein product is CSARGPGGAFF.

The chain joins TRBV7-2 to TRBJ1-1; D gene uncertain. Trimming removed 1 base at V and 1 base at J, with 10 bases between. Germline lookup yields CDR1 SGHTA and CDR2 FQGNSA. The CDR3 covers 15 residues. The CDR3 nucleotides read TGTGCCAGCAGCTTAGATAGACGGAGGAACACTGAAGCTTTCTTT. Its translation: CASSLDRRRNTEAFF.

This clone was counted between two and nine times. This rearrangement joins TRBV28 to TRBJ1-2; D gene unclear. The germline V and J ends were trimmed by 3 bases and 7 bases, with 9 bases remaining between them. Germline lookup yields CDR1 MDHEN and CDR2 SYDVKM. CDR3 length: 12 residues. CDR3 sequence reads: CASSLKQSGYTF. CDR3 in DNA: TGTGCCAGCAGTTTGAAACAGAGTGGCTACACCTTC.

The V gene is TRBV19, the J gene TRBJ2-2; D gene ambiguous. This CDR3 is 15 amino acids long. The V gene lost 10 bases and the J gene lost 1 base, with 16 bases spanning the gap. Germline values: CDR1 LNHDA, CDR2 SQIVND (reference sequence). The CDR3 region is CATSEYPGNTGELFF. For the CDR3, the DNA is TGTGCCACCTCGGAGTACCCGGGGAACACCGGGGAGCTGTTTTTT.